This T cell receptor (beta chain) was found in a study of CD4 and CD8 cells across lung adenocarcinoma regions (dated by TCRdb to 2016 to 2018). About the full investigation: To look at intratumor heterogeneity in the T cell receptor repertoire, the study compared tumor centers against tumor margins.

Libraries were constructed by PCR. The reads were generated on a HiSeq X Ten. The public sequencing data were trimmed at Q25 with fastp and processed into clonotypes with MiXCR by TCRdb, which kept only in-frame beta chains. Records with the same CDR3 protein are collapsed into one entry carrying the most frequent genes and DNA. The sample contains about 25,000 distinct CDR3 sequences, 50% to 55% of them found a single time. The ten most abundant clones make up less than 60% of the sample. Points on this clonotype: Its binding antigen is unknown. Base quality data are lacking; no much larger clone is found one base away.

Taken from the germline V gene, the CDR1 and CDR2 loops are MNHEY and SVGAGI. The CDR3 spans 14 residues, from the cysteine through the phenylalanine. Of the read, only the CDR3 DNA is kept; its 42 bases are in frame from base 1. Trimmed from V: 2 bases; trimmed from J: 13 bases; junction bases lacking a gene match: 11. The donors were patients who had localized lung adenocarcinoma, which is a subtype of non-small cell lung cancer. The samples were taken from the centers of localized lung adenocarcinomas. For TCR repertoire analysis, CD8+ T cells from tumor tissue were profiled separately from CD4+ T cells.

Here the chain combines TRBV6-5 and TRBJ2-4; 7 nucleotides in the junction match TRBD2. Sequencing input: CD8+ T cells from the center of a lung tumor. Taken with the paper, the label for cell subset or site translates to: tumor center region. This receptor was obtained from a male donor with lung adenocarcinoma. The CD4 and CD8 labels of this study may be unreliable. The nucleotides read TGTGCCAGCAGTTACGATCTCCGGGGGGATGAGCAGTACTTC. Its translation is CASSYDLRGDEQYF.